This T cell receptor beta chain stems from a study of T cell clonotyping in hematopoietic cell transplantation. Whole-study results and caveats: Cells were unsorted, so CD4 and CD8 contributions were not separated. At the given depth, recipient repertoires were over 97% de novo clonotypes. Broader posttransplant TCR repertoire diversity was predicted by graft donor and pretransplant recipient Inverse Simpson Index values.

This clone was picked up a small number of times. Antigen: not known. Data came from immunoSEQ multiplex PCR; TCRdb stores just in-frame clones and leaves some out. The sample records more than 55,000 clones, 85% to 95% being singletons. After removal of 3 bases from V and 2 bases from J, the junction contained 1 base not matched to a gene. There are 15 residues in the CDR3. Germline V lookup: CDR1 LNHDA, CDR2 SQIVND (reference sequence). The sequence derives from a man aged 45 to 65 in good health. Some clones in this sample may be carry-over from other donors' samples. V and J are TRBV19 and TRBJ2-1, with 10 bases that match TRBD2. Sequenced input: peripheral blood mononuclear cells. The CDR3 here is CASSITSGAYNEQFF. DNA for the CDR3: TGTGCCAGTAGTATTACTAGCGGGGCCTACAATGAGCAGTTCTTC.